The T cell receptor beta chain described here comes from a study of beta chain features in type 1 diabetes. Note on this clone: Its antigen is as yet unknown.

Isolated RNA was reverse transcribed in full, so expressed TCRB transcripts were sequenced. TCRdb's copy holds only in-frame clones and misses some; the assay was immunoSEQ multiplex PCR. The sample gives a few hundred thousand clones, approximately 24% of which show up once; roughly 0.011% is in the top ten. The study's findings and limits: Moderate but significant shortening of TCRB CDR3s was recorded in all four CD4+ subsets from Type 1 diabetes patients.

This TCR was recovered from a woman in her twenties or thirties with type 1 diabetes. Sequenced: naive CD4+ T cells from blood.

The CDR3 is CASSRPLSGSTADTQYF. CDR3 DNA: TGCGCCAGCAGCCGTCCCCTTAGCGGGAGTACTGCAGATACGCAGTATTTT. The chain recombines TRBV4-1 with TRBJ2-3; 9 bases fit TRBD2. The CDR3 is made up of 17 amino acids. The germline gives CDR1 MGHRA, CDR2 YSYEKL. Losses at the gene ends were 4 bases for V and 4 bases for J; bases not matched to a gene: 12.